A selection of T cell receptor beta chains follows, all from one sample in a study of CD8 T cells in ankylosing spondylitis. One entry per CDR3 protein, called by TCRdb with MiXCR from the 5' RACE reads. Of 300,000 to 350,000 distinct CDR3 sequences listed, less than 25% were seen once; the top ten hold roughly 4%. The sequencing sample was made of blood, either unsorted or a sorted T cell fraction (not recorded which). Source of these receptors: a female donor with ankylosing spondylitis or in good health (not recorded which). Each CDR3 is given with its conserved first and last residue. D genes are given only for firm matches. Size is stated for part of the rows, as once, few or many counts, or as a class when the clone is expanded.

many - TRBJ2-1 TRBV29-1 CSVEDAGNEQFF TGCAGCGTTGAAGATGCGGGAAATGAGCAGTTCTTC
few - TRBJ2-7 TRBV29-1 CSVEVQSSYEQYF TGCAGCGTGGAAGTCCAGTCTAGTTACGAGCAGTACTTC
- - TRBJ2-6 TRBV20-1 CSARAEFSGANVLTF TGCAGTGCTAGAGCGGAGTTCTCTGGGGCCAACGTCCTGACTTTC
many TRBD2 TRBJ2-1 TRBV20-1 CSARDIGSGGYNEQFF TGCAGTGCTAGAGATATTGGGAGCGGGGGATACAATGAGCAGTTCTTC
few - TRBJ2-3 TRBV10-3 CAIRGAREQDTQYF TGTGCCATCAGGGGGGCGAGGGAGCAAGATACGCAGTATTTT
- - TRBJ2-1 TRBV2 CASSEQGSGNEQFF TGTGCCAGCAGTGAACAGGGCTCGGGAAATGAGCAGTTCTTC
few - TRBJ1-1 TRBV29-1 CSTGANTEAFF TGCAGCACTGGTGCGAACACTGAAGCTTTCTTT
many - TRBJ2-3 TRBV29-1 CSVDTGQGTDTQYF TGCAGCGTTGATACGGGACAAGGCACAGATACGCAGTATTTT
few - TRBJ2-6 TRBV12-3/TRBV12-4 CASSLVTGVRAGANVLTF TGTGCCAGCAGTTTAGTTACGGGAGTGAGGGCTGGGGCCAACGTCCTGACTTTC
many TRBD1 TRBJ1-1 TRBV29-1 CSAKTGGVTEAFF TGCAGCGCAAAGACAGGGGGGGTCACTGAAGCTTTCTTT
- - TRBJ2-5 TRBV7-2 CASSFGLIQETQYF TGTGCCAGCAGCTTCGGACTTATACAAGAGACCCAGTACTTC
many - TRBJ2-5 TRBV3-1 CASSQGTASGLETQYF TGTGCCAGCAGCCAAGGGACAGCCAGTGGTTTGGAGACCCAGTACTTC
- - TRBJ2-1 TRBV7-9 CASRKAEYNEQFF TGTGCCAGTCGGAAAGCGGAGTACAATGAGCAGTTCTTC